Presented here are 29 T cell receptor beta chains from one specimen sequenced in a study of blood T cell repertoires in COVID-19 (dated by TCRdb to about 2020). The library was built by means of the immunoSEQ multiplex PCR assay. Here the immuneACCESS table is served through TCRdb, limited to in-frame sequences with V and J called. Missing clones are a known gap in these copies; in checked studies unresolved V genes cover under half, and the rest lacks a known reason. This sample has 150,000 to 200,000 clones in its table, and 90% of those were observed once. The biggest ten clones account for approximately 0.5% of the sample. What was sequenced was peripheral blood. The source of these receptors is a middle-aged man with acute or convalescent COVID-19.

V and J are TRBV7-2 and TRBJ1-5; D ambiguous. V was pared by 4 bases and J by 5 bases, with 9 bases between. The CDR3 loop spans 13 amino acids. The germline V gene encodes CDR1 SGHTA and CDR2 FQGNSA. In nucleotides, the CDR3 is TGTGCCAGCAGCTATCAGTCACATCAGCCCCAGCATTTT. Amino acids: CASSYQSHQPQHF.

This chain links TRBV6-5 with TRBJ1-2; perhaps TRBD1 as D (5 bases). This CDR3 spans 15 amino acids. In germline, CDR1 is MNHEY, CDR2 SVGAGI. Trimming took off 7 bases at V and 1 base at J, with 16 bases between the two ends. The CDR3, as DNA: TGTGCCAGCACGGCGGGGGGGAGTGGTAACTATGGCTACACCTTC. Protein sequence: CASTAGGSGNYGYTF.

This clone was detected only once. The rearrangement links TRBV7-6 to TRBJ2-2, with 8 bases that match TRBD2. Germline CDR1 and CDR2: SGHVS and FNYEAQ. The V gene end was trimmed by 6 bases and the J gene end by 0 bases; junction bases not matched to a gene: 18. The CDR3 spans 20 residues. The CDR3 protein is CASRQSAGVNQNANTGELFF. The CDR3 bases are TGTGCCAGCAGGCAATCAGCGGGAGTGAATCAAAACGCGAACACCGGGGAGCTGTTTTTT.

V and J are TRBV5-1 and TRBJ1-2, with D possibly being TRBD1 (6 bases). The germline CDR1 and CDR2 sequences are SGHRS and YFSETQ. Trimming removed 0 bases from V and 5 bases from J, with 11 bases in between. The CDR3 has 14 residues. The CDR3 here is CASSLVTGTYGYTF. The DNA for the CDR3 is TGCGCCAGCAGCTTGGTGACAGGCACTTATGGCTACACCTTC.

The CDR3 sequence: CASSYSQGGNQPQHF. The CDR3 bases are TGTGCCAGCAGTTACTCTCAAGGGGGCAATCAGCCCCAGCATTTT. The chain joins TRBV6-5 to TRBJ1-5, with D perhaps matching TRBD1 (5 bases). Trimming removed 0 bases from V and 2 bases from J, with 8 bases in between. The CDR3 sequence is 15 residues long. Germline assignment: CDR1 MNHEY and CDR2 SVGAGI.

This chain uses TRBV6-5 with TRBJ1-1; D ambiguous. The CDR3 length is 11 residues. Trimming took 9 bases from V and 6 from J, leaving 11 bases between them. The germline V gene has CDR1 MNHEY and CDR2 SVGAGI. The CDR3 DNA follows: TGTGCCAGTCTAGGTGAATCTGAAGCTTTCTTT. Translating it yields CASLGESEAFF.

This chain uses TRBV27 with TRBJ2-7; 8 bases line up with TRBD2. Germline CDR1 and CDR2: MNHEY and SMNVEV (reference sequence). The CDR3 sequence is 13 residues long. V shed 6 bases, J shed 2 bases, and the junction held 3 bases outside the gene matches. CDR3: CASSLRGAYEQYF. CDR3 sequence (DNA): TGTGCCAGCAGCCTGCGGGGGGCCTACGAGCAGTACTTC.

The chain uses TRBV20-1 and TRBJ2-1; 11 bases map to TRBD2. Germline V gene sequence: CDR1 DFQATT, CDR2 SNEGSKA (reference sequence). V shed 3 bases and J 6 bases; nucleotides not matched to a gene: 1. The CDR3 extends over 13 amino acids. CDR3 loop: CSASSGGGNEQFF. CDR3 DNA: TGCAGTGCTAGTAGCGGGGGGGGCAATGAGCAGTTCTTC.

The chain employs TRBV6-1 and TRBJ1-5, with a tentative D call TRBD1 (5 bases). Germline V gene data show CDR1 as MNHNS and CDR2 as SASEGT. This CDR3 has 16 residues. V lost 0 bases and J 1 base, leaving 10 bases between the germline ends. The CDR3 DNA reads TGTGCCAGCAGTGAAGCGGGCAGGGTCAGCAATCAGCCCCAGCATTTT. Translated: CASSEAGRVSNQPQHF.

The chain links TRBV7-6 to TRBJ2-5, with 7 bases aligning to TRBD2. Germline trimming cut 5 bases from V and 3 bases from J; bases unmatched to any gene: 12. Germline values: CDR1 SGHVS, CDR2 FNYEAQ. The CDR3 sequence is 16 residues long. The CDR3 loop is CASSPRRGGWEETQYF. In DNA, the CDR3 is TGTGCCAGCAGCCCCCGACGGGGAGGGTGGGAAGAGACCCAGTACTTC.

The genes are TRBV19 and TRBJ1-2; possibly TRBD1 for D (6 bases). Germline assignment: CDR1 LNHDA and CDR2 SQIVND (reference sequence). This CDR3 region has 13 residues. V was pared by 8 bases and J by 2 bases, with 12 bases between. CDR3 in DNA: TGTGCCAGTTACTTGAGGGGGAACTATGGCTACACCTTC. Protein: CASYLRGNYGYTF.

The chain is built from TRBV6-5 and TRBJ2-7; unclear D gene. The CDR3 is 13 residues long. Deletions cut 5 bases from V and 3 bases from J, with 11 bases between. Germline CDR1 and CDR2: MNHEY and SVGAGI. In DNA form, the CDR3 reads TGTGCCAGCAGTAGAGGTTACAACTACGAGCAGTACGTC. It translates to CASSRGYNYEQYV.

This clone has just one count. The chain combines TRBV6-4 with TRBJ1-1, with D tentatively TRBD1 (6 bases). Germline CDR1 MRHNA, CDR2 SNTAGT. CDR3 length: 14 amino acids. V lost 2 bases, J lost 4 bases, and 11 bases lay in between. CDR3 sequence: CASSDVGGATEAFF. CDR3 coding DNA: TGTGCCAGCAGTGACGTAGGGGGAGCCACTGAAGCTTTCTTT.

The table lists this clone with a few counts. The rearrangement links TRBV25-1 to TRBJ2-1; 8 nucleotides align to TRBD2. Germline V gene sequence: CDR1 MGHDK, CDR2 SYGVNS. The CDR3 has 14 amino acids. Losses at the gene ends were 8 bases for V and 8 bases for J; bases not matched to a gene: 11. The CDR3 reads CASLAAGGSYEQFF. The CDR3 region has the DNA TGTGCCAGCCTCGCGGCGGGAGGTTCGTATGAGCAGTTCTTC.

V usage is TRBV7-2 and J usage is TRBJ1-2; 9 bases are shared with TRBD1. J lost 6 bases, V lost 4 bases, and 6 bases had no gene match. The CDR3 totals 14 residues. Germline CDR1 reads SGHTA; CDR2 reads FQGNSA. The DNA of the CDR3 is TGTGCCAGCAGCTCCCTTACAGGGGGCGATGGCTACACCTTC. The encoded protein is CASSSLTGGDGYTF. Drawing the rest from reference TRBV7-2 and TRBJ1-2, the complete variable domain is GAGVSQSPSNKVTEKGKDVELRCDPISGHTALYWYRQSLGQGLEFLIYFQGNSAPDKSGLPSDRFSAERTGGSVSTLTIQRTQQEDSAVYLCASSSLTGGDGYTFGSGTRLTVV.

This clone is a singleton in its sample. This sequence joins TRBV19 and TRBJ1-1; 10 positions match TRBD1. The CDR3 sequence is 15 residues long. Germline CDR1 and CDR2: LNHDA and SQIVND (reference sequence). V shed 6 bases and J 8 bases; nucleotides not matched to a gene: 12. The CDR3 DNA reads TGTGCCAGTAGCAACCGGGACAGGGGTAACCGCGAAGCTTTCTTT. Its translation: CASSNRDRGNREAFF.

The chain is built from TRBV5-1 and TRBJ2-7; 7 bases map to TRBD2. J gave up 6 bases and V 6 bases, and 9 bases lay outside the gene matches. In germline, CDR1 is SGHRS, CDR2 YFSETQ. The CDR3 has 13 amino acids. For the CDR3, the DNA is TGCGCCAGCAACCTAGGAGGGGAGGGCGAGCAGTACTTC. Its protein is CASNLGGEGEQYF. Drawing the rest from reference TRBV5-1 and TRBJ2-7, the complete variable domain is KAGVTQTPRYLIKTRGQQVTLSCSPISGHRSVSWYQQTPGQGLQFLFEYFSETQRNKGNFPGRFSGRQFSNSRSEMNVSTLELGDSALYLCASNLGGEGEQYFGPGTRLTVT.

The chain has TRBV7-8 and TRBJ2-2; D remains unclear. In germline, CDR1 is SGHVS, CDR2 FQNEAQ. This CDR3 is built from 16 residues. V lost 1 base and J 0 bases, leaving 9 bases between the germline ends. The DNA for the CDR3 is TGTGCCAGCAGCTTAGTGGTGGCAGCGAACACCGGGGAGCTGTTTTTT. This translates into CASSLVVAANTGELFF.

The chain links TRBV7-9 to TRBJ2-1, with D possibly being TRBD1 (6 bases). V dropped 7 bases and J dropped 7 bases, with 14 bases sitting between them. Germline V gene data show CDR1 as SEHNR and CDR2 as FQNEAQ (reference sequence). This CDR3 has 13 residues. For the CDR3, the DNA is TGTGCCAGCAACCAACAGGGCTCAAATGAGCAGTTCTTC. Amino acids: CASNQQGSNEQFF.

V is TRBV7-8 and J is TRBJ1-3; 10 positions agree with TRBD1. The germline V gene has CDR1 SGHVS and CDR2 FQNEAQ. The ends lost 5 bases at V and 3 bases at J; junction bases unmatched: 4. The CDR3 is 15 residues long. The DNA for the CDR3 is TGTGCCAGCAGCGTTGGGACAGGGGATGGAAACACCATATATTTT. This gives the protein CASSVGTGDGNTIYF.

The rearrangement uses TRBV29-1 and TRBJ1-1, with TRBD1 as a possible D gene (5 bases). The germline gives CDR1 SQVTM, CDR2 ANQGSEA. The V end lost 6 bases, the J end lost 0 bases, and 11 bases lay between the germline ends. The CDR3 has 13 residues. CDR3 nucleotide sequence: TGCAGCGTCCCGGGACTCATGAACACTGAAGCTTTCTTT. Translated: CSVPGLMNTEAFF.

This clone has a handful of counts. The chain recombines TRBV2 with TRBJ1-6, with D uncertain. Trimming removed 4 bases at V and 7 bases at J, with 11 bases between. This CDR3 comprises 14 residues. From germline, CDR1 is SNHLY and CDR2 FYNNEI. The DNA for the CDR3 is TGTGCCAGCAGTGTGGCGGGCGCAAATTCACCCCTCCACTTT. Amino acid sequence: CASSVAGANSPLHF.

This chain connects TRBV7-9 to TRBJ1-1; tentatively, D is TRBD1 (5 bases). Germline lookup yields CDR1 SEHNR and CDR2 FQNEAQ (reference sequence). The CDR3 totals 13 residues. The V end lost 5 bases, the J end lost 4 bases, and 11 bases lay between the germline ends. DNA of the CDR3: TGTGCCAGCAGCACCTGGGGCGGCACTGAAGCTTTCTTT. Translation gives CASSTWGGTEAFF.

Here the CDR3 DNA reads TGTGCCAGTAGTATCATTGAAAAAAGGGAGTCTGAAGCTTTCTTT. Translating it yields CASSIIEKRESEAFF. The rearrangement uses TRBV19 and TRBJ1-1; D gene ambiguous. CDR1 is LNHDA, CDR2 SQIVND, per germline (reference sequence). This CDR3 comprises 15 residues. V lost 3 bases to trimming and J lost 6 bases, with 17 bases between them.

The rearrangement joins TRBV7-2 to TRBJ2-2, with 7 positions matching TRBD2. The V segment lost 5 bases and the J segment 4 bases; nucleotides outside the gene matches: 7. The CDR3 runs 15 residues. Germline values: CDR1 SGHTA, CDR2 FQGNSA. The CDR3 protein is CASSVSWGGTGELFF. The CDR3 nucleotides read TGTGCCAGCAGCGTCTCATGGGGGGGCACCGGGGAGCTGTTTTTT.

The chain recombines TRBV7-2 with TRBJ1-6; possibly TRBD1 for D (5 bases). The V end was cut by 3 bases, the J end by 9 bases, with 12 bases between. The length of the CDR3 is 14 residues. Germline values: CDR1 SGHTA, CDR2 FQGNSA. As DNA, the CDR3 is TGTGCCAGCAGCTTGTGGGCGGGGCTTTCACCCCTCCACTTT. Translated, it gives CASSLWAGLSPLHF.

This clone has just one count. This chain links TRBV6-1 with TRBJ2-1; TRBD1 matches at 11 bases. With 3 bases clipped from V and 6 bases from J, the junction kept 7 bases outside the gene matches. This CDR3 is built from 16 residues. CDR1 MNHNS and CDR2 SASEGT come from the germline V gene. CDR3 region: CASSDRTGGAFNEQFF. CDR3 nucleotides: TGTGCCAGCAGTGATCGGACAGGGGGCGCTTTCAATGAGCAGTTCTTC.

Only one count was recorded for this clone. The gene calls are TRBV6-5 and TRBJ1-1; tentative D call: TRBD1 (6 bases). Germline CDR1 reads MNHEY; CDR2 reads SVGAGI. V lost 2 bases, J lost 4 bases, and 11 bases lay in between. This CDR3 is built from 14 residues. The CDR3 region has the DNA TGTGCCAGCAGTTACAGGGAGGGGGTCACTGAAGCTTTCTTT. Translated, it gives CASSYREGVTEAFF.

The V call is TRBV19, the J call TRBJ1-2; 7 bases are a match to TRBD1. The CDR3 is made up of 13 amino acids. The V gene's germline CDR1 is LNHDA and CDR2 SQIVND (reference sequence). V shed 7 bases and J 3 bases; nucleotides not matched to a gene: 5. The CDR3 spells CASNGQGDYGYTF. The CDR3 DNA follows: TGTGCCAGTAACGGCCAGGGGGACTATGGCTACACCTTC.